Shown below are 30 T cell receptor beta chains from a single sample sequenced in a study of T cell clonality in common variable immunodeficiency (dated by TCRdb to the mid-2010s). Library generation was performed with the immunoSEQ multiplex PCR assay. The immuneACCESS repertoire file appears here via TCRdb, limited to in-frame rearrangements. These files lack a portion of the clones; in checked studies, under half of the deficit traces to unresolved V genes, and the cause of the others is not known. The table notes some 64,000 clones here, none of them singletons. About 1.7% of the sample goes to the ten largest clones. The source material was peripheral blood mononuclear cells. The receptors shown here come from a person aged 18 to 75 in good health.

This clone showed up many times. The CDR3 goes on 3 residues after the read ends, and that part is filled in from the germline J gene. The J gene is TRBJ1-5, the V gene TRBV24-1, with D unresolved. This CDR3 comprises 12 residues. V was shortened by 6 bases and J by 4 bases, with 6 bases between the two germline ends. CDR1 is KGHDR and CDR2 is SFDVKD in the germline V gene. The CDR3 sequence is CATSTGNQPQHF. The sequenced part of the CDR3 DNA is TGTGCCACCAGTACGGGGAATCAGCCC.

This clone was seen at least ten times. Coverage ceases 3 residues before the CDR3 finishes, and the germline J gene fills in the end. This rearrangement joins TRBV28 to TRBJ2-1; D unclear. The CDR3 totals 14 residues. From germline, CDR1 is MDHEN and CDR2 SYDVKM. Trimming stripped 4 bases from V and 0 bases from J, with 7 bases between. This CDR3 is CASSSHSSYNEQFF. CDR3 DNA, as far as it was read: TGTGCCAGCAGTTCTCATAGCTCCTACAATGAG. Together with reference TRBV28 and TRBJ2-1, the CDR3 gives the full variable domain: DVKVTQSSRYLVKRTGEKVFLECVQDMDHENMFWYRQDPGLGLRLIYFSYDVKMKEKGDIPEGYSVSREKKERFSLILESASTNQTSMYLCASSSHSSYNEQFFGPGTRLTVL.

Details on this clone: The CDR3 goes on 3 residues after the read ends, and that part is filled in from the germline J gene. The genes are TRBV19 and TRBJ1-5; D uncertain. V gave up 1 base and J gave up 7 bases, with 8 bases separating them. The CDR3 is made up of 13 amino acids. The germline CDR1 and CDR2 sequences are LNHDA and SQIVND (reference sequence). The CDR3 reads CASSIVRQQPQHF. The CDR3 bases that were read are TGTGCCAGTAGTATAGTGCGTCAACAGCCC. Full variable domain (missing parts from reference TRBV19 and TRBJ1-5): DGGITQSPKYLFRKEGQNVTLSCEQNLNHDAMYWYRQDPGQGLRLIYYSQIVNDFQKGDIAEGYSVSREKKESFPLTVTSAQKNPTAFYLCASSIVRQQPQHFGDGTRLSIL.

This clone was seen at least ten times. The read is 3 residues too short to cover the CDR3 end, so that end is filled in from the germline J gene. This rearrangement joins TRBV10-3 to TRBJ2-1, with TRBD1 as a possible D gene (5 bases). The CDR3 has 12 residues. Per the germline V gene, CDR1 is ENHRY and CDR2 is SYGVKD. The V end was cut by 7 bases, the J end by 7 bases, with 11 bases between. Incomplete CDR3 DNA: TGTGCCATCAACGGTAGGGGAAATGAG. This sequence encodes CAINGRGNE. The entire CDR3 reads CAINGRGNEQFF.

This clone appeared many times. The CDR3 end falls 3 residues outside the read, so it is completed with the germline J gene. The chain has TRBV19 and TRBJ2-1; 8 nucleotides agree with TRBD1. Germline-derived CDR1 and CDR2 are LNHDA and SQIVND (reference sequence). There are 13 residues in the CDR3. With 6 bases clipped from V and 9 bases from J, the junction kept 7 bases outside the gene matches. This CDR3 is CASRIGQGGEQFF. The sequenced part of the CDR3 DNA is TGTGCCAGTAGGATCGGACAGGGCGGTGAG. The whole variable domain, remainder taken from reference TRBV19 and TRBJ2-1, is DGGITQSPKYLFRKEGQNVTLSCEQNLNHDAMYWYRQDPGQGLRLIYYSQIVNDFQKGDIAEGYSVSREKKESFPLTVTSAQKNPTAFYLCASRIGQGGEQFFGPGTRLTVL.

This clone was observed at least ten times. Read sequence stops 3 residues before the CDR3 end, and the germline J gene provides the missing end. This sequence joins TRBV7-9 and TRBJ2-7; TRBD1 might be the D (6 bases). The CDR3 length is 15 residues. The V gene's germline CDR1 is SEHNR and CDR2 FQNEAQ (reference sequence). The V gene lost 0 bases and the J gene lost 6 bases, with 15 bases spanning the gap. CDR3 DNA, as far as it was read: TGTGCCAGCAGCTTAGCAGGCCCCGGGACACGCGAG. Translating it yields CASSLAGPGTRE. The full CDR3 sequence reads CASSLAGPGTREQYF.

This clone was found many times. The observed sequence ends 3 residues before the CDR3 terminus, with the missing tail filled in from the germline J gene. The genes are TRBV20-1 and TRBJ2-1, with D tentatively TRBD1 (5 bases). This CDR3 is built from 15 residues. Trimming removed 5 bases from V and 4 bases from J, with 18 bases in between. CDR1 DFQATT and CDR2 SNEGSKA come from the germline V gene (reference sequence). The CDR3 bases that were read are TGCAGTGCTGGGTCTTCAAAGGGGCAGTACAATGAG. Protein product: CSAGSSKGQYNE. The entire CDR3 protein is CSAGSSKGQYNEQFF.

Ten or more counts support this clone. The read ends 3 residues before the CDR3 terminus; that terminus is restored from the germline J gene. The genes are TRBV29-1 and TRBJ2-7; 7 bases are a match to TRBD1. The CDR3 extends over 13 amino acids. Germline V gene lookup returns CDR1 SQVTM and CDR2 ANQGSEA. V lost 6 bases to trimming and J lost 2 bases; unmatched junction nucleotides: 7. The sequenced CDR3 bases are TGCAGCGTAGAGGACAGGACCACCTACGAG. It encodes CSVEDRTTYE. The CDR3, in full, reads CSVEDRTTYEQYF.

The table lists this clone with many counts. The CDR3 extends 3 residues past the end of the read, so its final part is completed from the germline J gene. V and J are TRBV28 and TRBJ1-4, with TRBD1 matching over 9 bases. This CDR3 contains 14 residues. Trimming removed 5 bases from V and 8 bases from J; junction bases left unmatched: 6. CDR1 is MDHEN and CDR2 is SYDVKM in the germline V gene. The sequenced part of the CDR3 DNA is TGTGCCAGCAGTAACCGGGACAGGGAGGAAAAA. Amino acids: CASSNRDREEK. The full CDR3 sequence reads CASSNRDREEKLFF.

There are many counts of this clone. The read is 3 residues too short to cover the CDR3 end, so that end is filled in from the germline J gene. The chain is built from TRBV20-1 and TRBJ1-1, with TRBD1 identical over 7 bases. The junction had 5 bases not matched to a gene; V was cut back by 3 bases and J by 4 bases. This CDR3 region has 13 residues. Germline CDR1 is DFQATT and CDR2 is SNEGSKA (reference sequence). The CDR3 bases that were read are TGCAGTGCTAGCTACAGGGGTATCACTGAA. This sequence encodes CSASYRGITE. The whole CDR3 sequence is CSASYRGITEAFF.

This clone was found many times. The CDR3 end is not reached by the read, which stops 3 residues before it; the germline J gene fills it in. This chain links TRBV20-1 with TRBJ1-6, with D perhaps matching TRBD1 (6 bases). The CDR3 is 15 residues long. Germline CDR1 is DFQATT and CDR2 is SNEGSKA (reference sequence). Trimming stripped 0 bases from V and 10 bases from J, with 16 bases between. CDR3 sequence reads: CSARDRAGVASPLHF. Partial CDR3 DNA: TGCAGTGCTAGAGATAGGGCAGGGGTCGCGTCACCC.

This clone was detected many times. The read terminates 3 residues before the CDR3 end, so the remaining end is supplied by the germline J gene. The chain employs TRBV6-1 and TRBJ1-3; D gene uncertain. From germline, CDR1 is MNHNS and CDR2 SASEGT. This CDR3 region has 14 residues. V was trimmed by 2 bases and J by 2 bases, leaving 7 bases between them. The DNA read from the CDR3 is TGTGCCAGCAGTGAACCTAGTACTGGAAACACC. It specifies CASSEPSTGNT. The entire CDR3 is CASSEPSTGNTIYF.

This clone came up many times. The CDR3 end falls 3 residues outside the read, so it is completed with the germline J gene. The chain joins TRBV19 to TRBJ2-1; TRBD2 agrees at 10 bases. Germline-derived CDR1 and CDR2 are LNHDA and SQIVND (reference sequence). The CDR3 covers 15 residues. V shed 4 bases, J shed 8 bases, and the junction held 8 bases outside the gene matches. CDR3 DNA, as far as it was read: TGTGCCAGTAGTAGGGTGAGCGGGAGGGCCTATGAG. This sequence encodes CASSRVSGRAYE. In full, the CDR3 is CASSRVSGRAYEQFF.

The table lists this clone with many counts. The read ends 3 residues early relative to the CDR3; the germline J gene fills the gap. The J gene is TRBJ2-4, the V gene TRBV7-9; 7 nucleotides agree with TRBD2. Looked up from germline, CDR1 is SEHNR and CDR2 is FQNEAQ (reference sequence). The CDR3 contains 14 residues. J lost 5 bases, V lost 2 bases, and 3 bases had no gene match. The sequenced CDR3 bases are TGTGCCAGCAGCTTAAGTGGGGGGGAAAACATT. Translated, it gives CASSLSGGENI. The entire CDR3 protein is CASSLSGGENIQYF.

Ten or more counts support this clone. The read comes to an end 3 residues before the CDR3 does, leaving the germline J gene to fill in the end. The J gene is TRBJ2-3, the V gene TRBV14, with 7 bases that match TRBD1. V trimming: 4 bases; J trimming: 3 bases; junction bases outside the gene matches: 16. This CDR3 contains 18 residues. CDR1 is SGHDN and CDR2 is FVKESK in the germline V gene. The CDR3 sequence is CASSPYILQGTATDTQYF. The covered CDR3 bases are TGTGCCAGCAGCCCATACATCCTACAGGGGACCGCAACAGATACG.

Many counts were recorded for this clone. The read halts 3 residues ahead of the CDR3 end, with the missing end drawn from the germline J gene. Different DNA sequences within this sample yield the same CDR3. The chain combines TRBV7-3 with TRBJ2-3; 10 bases agree with TRBD2. This CDR3 comprises 15 residues. V was clipped by 5 bases and J by 0 bases; unmatched bases: 2. Germline V gene data show CDR1 as SGHTA and CDR2 as FQGTGA. The CDR3 spells CASSLSGGSTDTQYF. CDR3 DNA (partial): TGTGCCAGCAGCCTTAGCGGGGGGAGCACAGATACG.

Points on this clone: The read finishes 3 residues shy of the CDR3 end, and the germline J gene is used to complete it. This chain connects TRBV30 to TRBJ1-2; tentative D call: TRBD1 (6 bases). The CDR3 sequence is 13 residues long. From germline, CDR1 is GTSNPN and CDR2 SVGIG (reference sequence). The CDR3 protein is CAWSVGQGKHYTF. The covered CDR3 bases are TGTGCCTGGAGTGTAGGGCAGGGGAAGCAC.

This clone was seen at least ten times. The CDR3 end is not reached by the read, which stops 3 residues before it; the germline J gene fills it in. The V call is TRBV6-4, the J call TRBJ2-1; 8 positions match TRBD2. Per germline, CDR1 MRHNA and CDR2 SNTAGT. This CDR3 is 14 amino acids long. V was clipped by 3 bases and J by 9 bases; unmatched bases: 7. The CDR3 bases that were read are TGTGCCAGCAGTGAAGGACTAGCTCTGGGTGAG. Translating it yields CASSEGLALGE. The entire CDR3 protein reads CASSEGLALGEQFF.

In its sample, this clone was seen many times. Coverage ceases 3 residues before the CDR3 finishes, and the germline J gene fills in the end. The chain uses TRBV20-1 and TRBJ2-1, with D possibly TRBD2 on 5 matching bases. V was trimmed by 3 bases and J by 0 bases, leaving 12 bases between them. Germline V gene sequence: CDR1 DFQATT, CDR2 SNEGSKA (reference sequence). This CDR3 is 15 amino acids long. The CDR3 sequence: CSASDGVSSYNEQFF. The sequenced CDR3 bases are TGCAGTGCTAGTGACGGGGTGTCCTCCTACAATGAG.

This clone has a count of ten or more. The read stops 3 residues short of the end of the CDR3; the missing end is completed from the germline J gene. This sequence joins TRBV5-1 and TRBJ1-1; D possibly corresponds to TRBD1 (6 bases). The CDR3 runs to 16 residues. Per the germline V gene, CDR1 is SGHRS and CDR2 is YFSETQ. Between the trimmed V and J ends, which lost 5 bases and 4 bases, there was a span of 21 bases. The CDR3 bases that were read are TGCGCCAGCAGTTCGGCCGACGTAGGGGGTGGCACTGAA. Translated, it gives CASSSADVGGGTE. The full CDR3 reads CASSSADVGGGTEAFF.

This clone was picked up many times. From the germline J gene comes the end of the CDR3, since the read stops 3 residues before it. The chain has TRBV20-1 and TRBJ1-1; TRBD1 aligns across 8 bases. With 1 base clipped from V and 3 bases from J, the junction kept 4 bases outside the gene matches. CDR3 size: 14 residues. CDR1 and CDR2 (germline): DFQATT, SNEGSKA (reference sequence). The part of the CDR3 DNA that was read is TGCAGTGCTAGAGGACAGGGGCCGGACACTGAA. Translated: CSARGQGPDTE. The full CDR3 is CSARGQGPDTEAFF.

This clone has ten or more counts. The read ends 3 residues shy of where the CDR3 ends; the end is completed using the germline J gene. This chain joins TRBV30 and TRBJ2-6, with D maybe TRBD1 (6 bases). CDR1 and CDR2 (germline): GTSNPN, SVGIG (reference sequence). There are 15 residues in the CDR3. The ends were cut back, 4 bases at V and 4 bases at J, with 14 bases in the middle. CDR3 sequence reads: CAWTWGLGGANVLTF. The part of the CDR3 DNA that was read is TGTGCCTGGACCTGGGGGCTGGGAGGGGCCAACGTC.

This clone was observed many times. The CDR3 is cut off 3 residues early in the read; its end comes from the germline J gene. The rearrangement joins TRBV7-9 to TRBJ2-7, with 11 bases lining up with TRBD1. This CDR3 region has 15 residues. Losses at the gene ends were 1 base for V and 2 bases for J; bases not matched to a gene: 1. Germline V lookup: CDR1 SEHNR, CDR2 FQNEAQ (reference sequence). CDR3 sequence reads: CASSLEGQGAYEQYF. Incomplete CDR3 DNA: TGTGCCAGCAGCTTAGAGGGACAGGGGGCCTACGAG.

This clone was seen at least ten times. The read halts 3 residues ahead of the CDR3 end, with the missing end drawn from the germline J gene. The V and J genes are TRBV12-5 and TRBJ2-5, with D tentatively TRBD1 (5 bases). The CDR3 extends over 13 amino acids. Germline V CDR1 and CDR2: LGHNT, FRNRAP. Trimming took off 1 base at V and 2 bases at J, with 5 bases between the two ends. CDR3 DNA (partial): TGTGCTAGTGGTTTGGCAGGGCAAGAGACC. This translates into CASGLAGQET. The entire CDR3 protein reads CASGLAGQETQYF.

This clone was observed many times. Sequencing ends 3 residues short of the CDR3 end; the germline J gene provides the rest. The gene calls are TRBV29-1 and TRBJ1-1; the match to TRBD1 covers 8 bases. Germline CDR1 SQVTM, CDR2 ANQGSEA. The CDR3 runs 12 residues. V trimming: 7 bases; J trimming: 1 base; junction bases outside the gene matches: 2. This CDR3 reads CSAGQGNTEAFF. The part of the CDR3 DNA that was read is TGCAGCGCCGGACAGGGGAACACTGAA.

This clone was counted ten times or more. The read ends 3 residues early relative to the CDR3; the germline J gene fills the gap. The chain carries TRBV29-1 and TRBJ2-5; 9 nucleotides agree with TRBD2. This CDR3 region has 12 residues. Germline-derived CDR1 and CDR2 are SQVTM and ANQGSEA. Trimming at V came to 6 bases and at J to 5 bases, leaving 4 bases not matched to a gene. Incomplete CDR3 DNA: TGCAGCGTGGGACTAGCATCTGAGACC. It is translated as CSVGLASET. The full CDR3 protein reads CSVGLASETQYF. Complete variable domain (other parts from reference TRBV29-1 and TRBJ2-5): SAVISQKPSRDICQRGTSLTIQCQVDSQVTMMFWYRQQPGQSLTLIATANQGSEATYESGFVIDKFPISRPNLTFSTLTVSNMSPEDSSIYLCSVGLASETQYFGPGTRLLVL.

In this sample, this clone turned up many times. The sample holds other DNA sequences that translate to the same CDR3. The CDR3 here is CSASTLAGGYEQYF. The DNA read from the CDR3 is TGCAGTGCTTCAACTCTAGCGGGAGGCTACGAG. This chain joins TRBV20-1 and TRBJ2-7; 11 bases are a match to TRBD2. The read is 3 residues too short to cover the CDR3 end, so that end is filled in from the germline J gene. The J segment lost 3 bases and the V segment lost 5 bases, leaving 6 bases of the junction unmatched. Per the germline V gene, CDR1 is DFQATT and CDR2 is SNEGSKA (reference sequence). CDR3 length equals 14 residues.

This clone came up many times. The CDR3: CASSFGQVTPYGYTF. The sequenced part of the CDR3 DNA is TGTGCCAGCAGTTTCGGACAGGTAACACCCTATGGC. The V gene is TRBV28, the J gene TRBJ1-2; 7 bases line up with TRBD1. The observed sequence ends 3 residues before the CDR3 terminus, with the missing tail filled in from the germline J gene. From germline, CDR1 is MDHEN and CDR2 SYDVKM. V was pared by 3 bases and J by 4 bases, with 8 bases of the junction left unmatched. The CDR3 has 15 amino acids.

This clone showed up many times. Read data end 3 residues before the CDR3 end; the end is taken from the germline J gene. This chain links TRBV9 with TRBJ1-2; D is ambiguous. Germline V gives CDR1 SGDLS, CDR2 YYNGEE. V lost 2 bases and J 4 bases, leaving 12 bases between the germline ends. CDR3 length: 14 residues. CDR3 protein: CASSVLGGTYGYTF. The covered CDR3 bases are TGTGCCAGCAGCGTCCTAGGCGGAACCTATGGC.

This clone was picked up many times. From the germline J gene comes the end of the CDR3, since the read stops 3 residues before it. This chain uses TRBV20-1 with TRBJ1-1, with D possibly TRBD1 on 5 matching bases. With 6 bases removed from V and 7 bases from J, the gap between germline ends came to 12 bases. The CDR3 loop spans 11 amino acids. CDR1 is DFQATT and CDR2 is SNEGSKA in the germline V gene (reference sequence). The CDR3 spells CSARRDFEAFF. CDR3 DNA, as far as it was read: TGCAGTGCCCGTCGGGACTTTGAA.